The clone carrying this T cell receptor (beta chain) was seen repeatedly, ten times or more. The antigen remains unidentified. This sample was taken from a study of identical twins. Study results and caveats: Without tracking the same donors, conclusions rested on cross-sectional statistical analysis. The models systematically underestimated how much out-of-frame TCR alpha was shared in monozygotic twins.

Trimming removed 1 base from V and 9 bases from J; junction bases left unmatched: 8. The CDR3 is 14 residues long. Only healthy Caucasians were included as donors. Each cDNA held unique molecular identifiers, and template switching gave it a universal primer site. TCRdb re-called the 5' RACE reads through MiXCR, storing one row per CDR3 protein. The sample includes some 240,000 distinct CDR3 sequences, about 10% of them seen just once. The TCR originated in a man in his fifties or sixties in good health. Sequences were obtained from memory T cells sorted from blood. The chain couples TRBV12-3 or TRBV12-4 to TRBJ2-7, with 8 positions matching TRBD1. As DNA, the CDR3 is TGTGCCAGCAGTTTAGGGACAGGGAATGAGCGGCAGTACTTC. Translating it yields CASSLGTGNERQYF.